Shown below are 20 T cell receptor beta chains from a single sample sequenced in a study of T cells in Graves' hyperthyroidism and ophthalmopathy. RNA transcripts yielded amplified TCR beta CDR3 regions. The HTBI primer set drove a first-round RT-PCR of the TCR CDR3. TCRdb called the multiplex PCR reads again in MiXCR, with one record for every CDR3 protein. The sample includes about 400,000 distinct CDR3 sequences, roughly 13% of them seen just once. Source material: blood. These receptors were taken from a woman between 18 and 29 years old with Graves' hyperthyroidism.

This clonotype has just a few counts. Germline is not matched at one junction end, which may reflect a read error. The chain uses TRBV11-1 and TRBJ2-7, with TRBD1 as a possible D gene (5 bases). Germline V gene sequence: CDR1 SGHAT, CDR2 FQDESV (reference sequence). The CDR3 contains 14 residues. The CDR3 is CASSLAAGWYEQCF. The CDR3 DNA follows: TGTGCCAGCAGCTTAGCAGCAGGGTGGTACGAGCAGTGCTTC.

This clonotype was counted ten times or more. The chain recombines TRBV30 with TRBJ2-7, with D perhaps TRBD1 or TRBD2 (6 bases each). Germline V gene data show CDR1 as GTSNPN and CDR2 as SVGIG (reference sequence). V lost 1 base and J 4 bases, leaving 14 bases between the germline ends. The CDR3 runs to 14 residues. CDR3 loop: CAWSEGGSIYEQYF. The CDR3 coding sequence is TGTGCCTGGAGTGAGGGGGGATCGATATACGAGCAGTACTTC.

The table lists this clonotype with many counts. The V call is TRBV12-3 or TRBV12-4, the J call TRBJ2-4, with no clear D. The V end lost 5 bases, the J end lost 8 bases, and 13 bases lay between the germline ends. This CDR3 has 13 amino acids. CDR3 nucleotide sequence: TGTGCCAGCAGTGTATCTGATGGGGACATTCAGTACTTC. Protein product: CASSVSDGDIQYF.

There are many counts of this clonotype. The chain couples TRBV18 to TRBJ1-1; unclear D gene. CDR1 and CDR2 from the germline V gene are KGHSH and LQKENI. Trimming left V 2 bases short and J 7 bases short, with 5 bases between. CDR3 size: 11 residues. CDR3 region: CASSPKNEAFF. DNA of the CDR3: TGTGCCAGCTCACCAAAGAATGAAGCTTTCTTT.

This clonotype was detected ten times or more. The rearrangement uses TRBV28 and TRBJ1-5; D gene uncertain. CDR1 is MDHEN and CDR2 is SYDVKM in the germline V gene. Trimming left V 1 base short and J 1 base short, with 5 bases between. The CDR3 contains 14 residues. The CDR3 spells CASSLSSSNQPQHF. Here the CDR3 DNA reads TGTGCCAGCAGTTTATCCAGCAGCAATCAGCCCCAGCATTTT.

With regard to this clonotype: A read error may be the cause here, since a much bigger clone is one base away. The V call is TRBV6-9, the J call TRBJ1-5; tentative D call: TRBD1 (5 bases). The CDR3 spans 14 residues. V lost 4 bases, J lost 9 bases, and 16 bases lay in between. Germline V CDR1 and CDR2: MNHGY, SVAAGI. For the CDR3, the DNA is TGTGCCAGCAGTTGGGGACGGGGAGGTGGGCCCCAGCATTTT. Protein product: CASSWGRGGGPQHF.

This clonotype was recorded a few times. The chain links TRBV6-6 to TRBJ2-5, with 11 positions matching TRBD2. The CDR3 runs 16 residues. Trimming at V came to 0 bases and at J to 7 bases, leaving 7 bases not matched to a gene. Germline CDR1 MNHNY, CDR2 SVGAGI (reference sequence). CDR3 amino acids: CASSYSSGRAGVTQYF. CDR3 DNA sequence: TGTGCCAGCAGTTACTCTAGCGGGAGGGCCGGTGTGACCCAGTACTTC.

This clonotype was seen at least ten times. The rearrangement links TRBV9 to TRBJ2-3; D possibly matches TRBD1 or TRBD2 (5 bases each). Between the trimmed V and J ends, which lost 4 bases and 1 base, there was a span of 13 bases. CDR1 and CDR2 from the germline V gene are SGDLS and YYNGEE. The CDR3 totals 15 residues. CDR3 loop: CASSSSPGRTDTQYF. CDR3 in DNA: TGTGCCAGCAGCTCCAGTCCGGGACGCACAGATACGCAGTATTTT.

This clonotype was counted ten times or more. The chain joins TRBV6-1 to TRBJ2-1, with a weak D call TRBD2 (6 bases). Germline V gene sequence: CDR1 MNHNS, CDR2 SASEGT. The CDR3 extends over 15 amino acids. V dropped 1 base and J dropped 7 bases, with 14 bases sitting between them. CDR3 in amino acids: CASSEVSGVRNEQFF. CDR3 nucleotide sequence: TGTGCCAGCAGTGAAGTCTCGGGGGTTCGAAATGAGCAGTTCTTC.

As regards this clonotype: A read error may explain this, as a much larger clone is one base away. The chain carries TRBV24-1 and TRBJ2-1; D not resolved. The length of the CDR3 is 14 residues. Per germline, CDR1 KGHDR and CDR2 SFDVKD. The CDR3 coding sequence is TGTGCCACCAGTCTCCGTGGGGTTTACAATGAGCAGTCCTTC. Protein sequence: CATSLRGVYNEQSF.

This clonotype has only a few counts. The gene calls are TRBV10-3 and TRBJ1-1; D gene unclear. The V and J ends lost 4 bases and 5 bases respectively, with 8 bases between them. Germline assignment: CDR1 ENHRY and CDR2 SYGVKD. This CDR3 is built from 12 residues. CDR3 nucleotides: TGTGCCATCAGTGGAGGCGGTACTGAAGCTTTCTTT. Protein product: CAISGGGTEAFF.

As regards this clonotype: A read error is possible here, since a much larger clone lies one base away. This rearrangement joins TRBV9 to TRBJ2-7; 8 nucleotides line up with TRBD2. This CDR3 has 15 residues. The V gene's germline CDR1 is SGDLS and CDR2 YYNGEE. CDR3 bases: TGTGCCAGCAGCCCGGGAGGGGGGACCTCCCACGAGCAGTACTTC. Residues: CASSPGGGTSHEQYF.

Ten or more counts support this clonotype. The chain has TRBV28 and TRBJ2-3, with 10 nucleotides matching TRBD2. CDR3 length: 16 residues. Germline trimming cut 5 bases from V and 2 bases from J; bases unmatched to any gene: 7. CDR1 MDHEN and CDR2 SYDVKM come from the germline V gene. CDR3 nucleotides: TGTGCCAGCAGTCCCGGACTAGCGGTTAACACAGATACGCAGTATTTT. As protein: CASSPGLAVNTDTQYF.

This clonotype was seen at least ten times. The chain joins TRBV20-1 to TRBJ1-2; no clear D. V dropped 0 bases and J dropped 7 bases, with 9 bases sitting between them. Germline V gene lookup returns CDR1 DFQATT and CDR2 SNEGSKA (reference sequence). This CDR3 has 12 residues. DNA of the CDR3: TGCAGTGCTAGAGATAGGATGCGTGGCTACACCTTC. Protein sequence: CSARDRMRGYTF.

There are a few counts of this clonotype. V gene TRBV24-1 combines with J gene TRBJ2-1; D ambiguous. CDR3 length: 13 residues. V was cut by 0 bases and J by 11 bases, with 10 bases left in between. Germline V gives CDR1 KGHDR, CDR2 SFDVKD. CDR3 nucleotide sequence: TGTGCCACCAGTGATTTGGCCGATCCTAAGCAGTTCTTC. It is translated as CATSDLADPKQFF.

This clonotype was found many times. The J gene is TRBJ1-2, the V gene TRBV18; 7 positions match TRBD1. Losses at the gene ends were 6 bases for V and 4 bases for J; bases not matched to a gene: 8. This CDR3 spans 14 amino acids. In germline, CDR1 is KGHSH, CDR2 LQKENI. The CDR3 nucleotides read TGTGCCAGCTCGACGGAGGGGGCGCGCTATGGCTACACCTTC. Amino acids: CASSTEGARYGYTF.

This clonotype was seen a few times. This chain links TRBV28 with TRBJ1-5; no firm D call. Germline assignment: CDR1 MDHEN and CDR2 SYDVKM. The CDR3 totals 13 residues. V shed 3 bases and J shed 0 bases, with 3 bases lying between them. CDR3 region: CASSFASNQPQHF. CDR3 bases: TGTGCCAGCAGTTTTGCTAGCAATCAGCCCCAGCATTTT.

This clonotype has ten or more counts. This sequence joins TRBV20-1 and TRBJ2-7; D uncertain. This CDR3 comprises 14 residues. CDR1 DFQATT and CDR2 SNEGSKA come from the germline V gene (reference sequence). V was trimmed by 6 bases and J by 2 bases, leaving 17 bases between them. The CDR3 DNA reads as TGCAGTGCCCGAAATCGATGGTATCCCTACGAGCAGTACTTC. This codes for CSARNRWYPYEQYF.

This clonotype was picked up many times. V and J are TRBV12-3 or TRBV12-4 and TRBJ2-1, with TRBD2 matching 14 bases. The V gene end was trimmed by 2 bases and the J gene end by 8 bases; junction bases not matched to a gene: 8. The CDR3 runs 17 residues. CDR3 loop: CASSLFGLAGGGDEQFF. The CDR3 nucleotides read TGTGCCAGCAGTTTATTTGGACTAGCGGGAGGCGGGGATGAGCAGTTCTTC.

This clonotype was picked up a small number of times. The chain employs TRBV6-1 and TRBJ2-3, with a tentative D call TRBD1 (5 bases). Germline V lookup: CDR1 MNHNS, CDR2 SASEGT. The CDR3 is made up of 15 amino acids. V gave up 5 bases and J gave up 4 bases, with 16 bases separating them. CDR3 DNA sequence: TGTGCCAGCAGTCTTACAGGATTTAATCCAGATACGCAGTATTTT. Encoded protein: CASSLTGFNPDTQYF.